A single TCR beta chain is shown here with its context. CDR3 length equals 15 residues. The V gene's germline CDR1 is SGHDN and CDR2 FVKESK. Trimming took off 0 bases at V and 2 bases at J, with 11 bases between the two ends. Amplification used 60 Vbeta primers and 13 Jbeta primers. The assay was immunoSEQ multiplex PCR, and TCRdb's table has in-frame clones only and misses some. The sample consists of about 270,000 clones, roughly 85% of them appearing once. The source of the sample is a study of cytomegalovirus exposure and HLA in healthy donors. This chain connects TRBV14 to TRBJ2-7, with D possibly TRBD1 on 5 matching bases. The receptor's source is a man aged 35-49 years in good health and CMV-seropositive. The specimen sequenced was PBMCs. CDR3 amino acids: CASSQDHTGTYEQYF. The CDR3, as DNA: TGTGCCAGCAGCCAAGATCACACAGGCACCTACGAGCAGTACTTC. The complete variable domain, with remaining parts taken from reference TRBV14 and TRBJ2-7, reads EAGVTQFPSHSVIEKGQTVTLRCDPISGHDNLYWYRRVMGKEIKFLLHFVKESKQDESGMPNNRFLAERTGGTYSTLKVQPAELEDSGVYFCASSQDHTGTYEQYFGPGTRLTVT.